This T cell receptor (beta chain) was found in a study of T-cell memory formation after mild COVID-19. CDR1 is KGHDR, CDR2 SFDVKD, per germline. This CDR3 contains 14 residues. The trim removed 7 bases at V and 4 bases at J, leaving 3 bases unmatched. TCR alpha and TCR beta cDNA libraries carrying sample barcodes and UMIs came from 5'RACE with constant-segment primers. TCRdb called the 5' RACE reads again in MiXCR, with one record for every CDR3 protein. The sample records about 390,000 distinct CDR3 sequences, approximately 15% being singletons. The chain joins TRBV24-1 to TRBJ2-2; 9 nucleotides agree with TRBD1. Sequenced material: PBMCs or a T cell subset sorted from them (not recorded which). The TCR sequence derives from a man aged 18 to 30 who had mild COVID-19 (a few samples of this study predate the infection). Cell type and time point are not known. CDR3 sequence (DNA): TGTGCCACCAGGGGACAGGGTGCCACCGGGGAGCTGTTTTTT. As protein: CATRGQGATGELFF.